What follows describes a single TCR beta chain. This CDR3 region has 16 residues. Germline V gives CDR1 SGHRS, CDR2 YFSETQ. The V gene lost 4 bases and the J gene lost 2 bases, with 16 bases spanning the gap. Profiled with immunoSEQ multiplex PCR; TCRdb holds only in-frame clones, not every one. The data contain 2 million to 2.5 million clones, about 90% of them singletons. The sample is drawn from a study of shared clonotypes between healthy human individuals. The chain has TRBV5-1 and TRBJ2-1; a possible D gene is TRBD2 (5 bases). The sample consisted of naive CD4+ T cells from PBMCs. The subset here: CD45RA+ positively selected. This TCR was recovered from a man between 18 and 35 years old in good health. Some clones in this sample may be carry-over from other donors' samples. The CDR3 coding sequence is TGCGCCAGCAGCGTAGGTCTCGGACTTACCTACAATGAGCAGTTCTTC. It translates to CASSVGLGLTYNEQFF.